The 24 T cell receptor beta chains below were found in one sample sequenced in a study of cytomegalovirus exposure and HLA in healthy donors. PCR used 60 Vbeta primers and 13 Jbeta primers. The method was immunoSEQ multiplex PCR; TCRdb's version includes in-frame clones alone and lacks a portion of them. The repertoire holds 120,000 to 150,000 clones, with approximately 9% as singletons. Sequenced input: PBMCs. The receptors shown here come from a male donor in good health and CMV-seronegative.

The chain carries TRBV4-3 and TRBJ2-3, with a tentative D call TRBD1 (6 bases). Germline CDR1 is LGHNA and CDR2 is YSLEER. Trimming left V 2 bases short and J 3 bases short, with 12 bases between. This CDR3 has 15 amino acids. The CDR3 reads CASSQLGHSTDTQYF. CDR3 DNA sequence: TGCGCCAGCAGCCAATTGGGACATAGTACAGATACGCAGTATTTT.

In this sample, this clone turned up once. The J gene is TRBJ2-4, the V gene TRBV5-6, with 8 bases fitting TRBD1. The CDR3 loop spans 16 amino acids. Trimming took 0 bases from V and 3 from J; bases not matched to a gene: 5. Per germline, CDR1 SGHDT and CDR2 YYEEEE. The CDR3 reads CASSLEGQVDKNIQYF. In nucleotides, the CDR3 is TGTGCCAGCAGCTTGGAGGGACAGGTCGACAAAAACATTCAGTACTTC.

This clone was counted between two and nine times. CDR3 DNA sequence: TGTGCCAGCTTTTCTTTGCAGGGTTTTCACACCGGGGAGCTGTTTTTT. It codes for CASFSLQGFHTGELFF. The J gene is TRBJ2-2, the V gene TRBV19; possibly TRBD1 for D (5 bases). The CDR3 spans 16 residues. V was shortened by 9 bases and J by 3 bases, with 20 bases between the two germline ends. CDR1 and CDR2 (germline): LNHDA, SQIVND (reference sequence).

This clone was found a few times. V is TRBV13 and J is TRBJ2-1; TRBD2 agrees at 7 bases. Trimming took 3 bases from V and 4 from J; bases not matched to a gene: 9. Germline V gene data show CDR1 as PRHDT and CDR2 as FYEKMQ (reference sequence). CDR3 length: 16 residues. DNA for the CDR3: TGTGCCAGCAGCTTTTTGGGAGGGCCACCGTACAATGAGCAGTTCTTC. This gives the protein CASSFLGGPPYNEQFF. The entire variable domain, with the rest obtained from reference TRBV13 and TRBJ2-1, is as follows: AAGVIQSPRHLIKEKRETATLKCYPIPRHDTVYWYQQGPGQDPQFLISFYEKMQSDKGSIPDRFSAQQFSDYHSELNMSSLELGDSALYFCASSFLGGPPYNEQFFGPGTRLTVL.

The chain is built from TRBV6-1 and TRBJ1-5; possible D gene TRBD1, 5 bases. Germline loops: CDR1 MNHNS, CDR2 SASEGT. CDR3 size: 15 residues. Trimming shortened V by 6 bases and J by 4 bases, and 16 bases separated the two germline ends. The CDR3 sequence: CASRPQQGRNQPQHF. The DNA of the CDR3 is TGTGCCAGCAGGCCACAGCAGGGTAGGAATCAGCCCCAGCATTTT.

The gene calls are TRBV27 and TRBJ1-2, with D tentatively TRBD1 (5 bases). This CDR3 has 13 residues. Germline lookup yields CDR1 MNHEY and CDR2 SMNVEV (reference sequence). Trimming removed 6 bases from V and 8 bases from J, with 16 bases in between. This chain's CDR3 is CASRQNPGVGYTF. CDR3 DNA: TGTGCCAGCAGGCAAAATCCGGGGGTGGGCTACACCTTC.

The chain joins TRBV27 to TRBJ2-7; 11 bases agree with TRBD2. Germline lookup yields CDR1 MNHEY and CDR2 SMNVEV (reference sequence). V was pared by 4 bases and J by 4 bases, with 9 bases of the junction left unmatched. This CDR3 has 16 amino acids. The DNA for the CDR3 is TGTGCCAGCAGTTCGGCGACTAGCGGGAACCTTTACGAGCAGTACTTC. Its protein product is CASSSATSGNLYEQYF.

This clone has more than one count but fewer than ten. J is TRBJ1-5 and V is TRBV19; no reliable D call. Germline V CDR1 and CDR2: LNHDA, SQIVND (reference sequence). CDR3 length: 12 residues. Trimming shortened V by 2 bases and J by 6 bases, and 5 bases separated the two germline ends. Here the CDR3 reads CASSIFIQPQHF. The CDR3 nucleotides are TGTGCCAGTAGTATATTTATTCAGCCCCAGCATTTT.

This clone came up a few times. CDR3 in DNA: TGTGCCAGCAGTTCTAGGCAGATGGAAGCTTTCTTT. Translating gives CASSSRQMEAFF. The V gene is TRBV6-5, the J gene TRBJ1-1; D remains ambiguous. The CDR3 sequence is 12 residues long. Germline CDR1 MNHEY, CDR2 SVGAGI. Trimming took off 4 bases at V and 8 bases at J, with 11 bases between the two ends.

This rearrangement joins TRBV6-5 to TRBJ2-3, with TRBD2 matching over 7 bases. Germline lookup yields CDR1 MNHEY and CDR2 SVGAGI. With V trimmed by 8 bases and J by 0 bases, 5 bases remained unmatched. The CDR3 totals 14 residues. Here the CDR3 reads CASGASGSTDTQYF. The DNA of the CDR3 is TGTGCCAGCGGGGCTAGCGGAAGCACAGATACGCAGTATTTT.

The V and J genes are TRBV27 and TRBJ1-5, with D possibly being TRBD1 (6 bases). The CDR3 consists of 16 residues. Germline lookup yields CDR1 MNHEY and CDR2 SMNVEV (reference sequence). The V gene lost 5 bases and the J gene lost 3 bases, with 17 bases spanning the gap. CDR3 loop: CASSVGAGEFNQPQHF. In DNA, the CDR3 is TGTGCCAGCAGTGTGGGGGCAGGGGAATTCAATCAGCCCCAGCATTTT.

This clone appeared a few times. The gene calls are TRBV7-2 and TRBJ1-1; TRBD1 agrees at 7 bases. The CDR3 contains 14 residues. In germline, CDR1 is SGHTA, CDR2 FQGNSA. V lost 4 bases, J lost 1 base, and 3 bases stayed unmatched. The CDR3 nucleotides read TGTGCCAGCAGCTGGGACAGCTCGAACACTGAAGCTTTCTTT. Translated: CASSWDSSNTEAFF.

This clone has a handful of counts. Here the CDR3 reads CASSPQGLSGNTIYF. CDR3 bases: TGTGCCAGCTCACCGCAGGGGCTTTCTGGAAACACCATATATTTT. The chain couples TRBV18 to TRBJ1-3, with D maybe TRBD1 (6 bases). CDR1 and CDR2 (germline): KGHSH, LQKENI. This CDR3 spans 15 amino acids. Trimming stripped 3 bases from V and 1 base from J, with 10 bases between.

V is TRBV5-1 and J is TRBJ1-4, with a weak D call TRBD1 (6 bases). There are 15 residues in the CDR3. V was pared by 4 bases and J by 7 bases, with 17 bases between. Germline CDR1 SGHRS, CDR2 YFSETQ. As DNA, the CDR3 is TGCGCCAGCAGCGCAGGGGCGGCGTGGGGTGAAAAACTGTTTTTT. Protein: CASSAGAAWGEKLFF.

The chain carries TRBV28 and TRBJ1-2, with TRBD1 matching over 8 bases. This CDR3 spans 16 amino acids. Losses at the gene ends were 1 base for V and 4 bases for J; bases not matched to a gene: 8. Per the germline V gene, CDR1 is MDHEN and CDR2 is SYDVKM. The CDR3 is CASSLFAGGEPYGYTF. Here the CDR3 DNA reads TGTGCCAGCAGTTTATTTGCAGGGGGCGAACCCTATGGCTACACCTTC.

This clone came up a few times. This chain connects TRBV28 to TRBJ1-4; D may be TRBD1 (5 bases). Germline loops: CDR1 MDHEN, CDR2 SYDVKM. With 6 bases removed from V and 4 bases from J, the gap between germline ends came to 9 bases. The CDR3 is 13 residues long. CDR3 sequence reads: CASRAGFNEKLFF. DNA for the CDR3: TGTGCCAGCAGGGCAGGGTTTAATGAAAAACTGTTTTTT.

This clone has just a few counts. The sample contains more than one DNA sequence encoding this CDR3. V is TRBV5-6 and J is TRBJ1-2; TRBD1 matches at 7 bases. This CDR3 spans 13 amino acids. V lost 2 bases, J lost 6 bases, and 4 bases stayed unmatched. Germline V gene sequence: CDR1 SGHDT, CDR2 YYEEEE. The CDR3 DNA sequence: TGTGCCAGCAGCTTAAGACAGGGCGATGGCTACACCTTC. Its translation: CASSLRQGDGYTF.

This clone was found a few times. CDR3 region: CASSQLGQGYTDTQYF. DNA for the CDR3: TGCGCCAGCAGCCAGCTGGGACAGGGATACACAGATACGCAGTATTTT. The V and J genes are TRBV4-3 and TRBJ2-3; TRBD1 matches at 9 bases. The CDR3 runs to 16 residues. J was trimmed by 2 bases and V by 3 bases; bases with no gene match: 6. CDR1 is LGHNA, CDR2 YSLEER, per germline.

This clone was detected only a few times. The genes are TRBV15 and TRBJ2-7; a weak D match, TRBD1 (6 bases). This CDR3 has 14 amino acids. V was shortened by 0 bases and J by 3 bases, with 9 bases between the two germline ends. From germline, CDR1 is LNHNV and CDR2 YYDKDF (reference sequence). The CDR3, as DNA: TGTGCCACCAGCAGAGATCAGGGGAACTACGAGCAGTACTTC. This encodes CATSRDQGNYEQYF.

The chain has TRBV5-6 and TRBJ1-1; TRBD1 might be the D (5 bases). V was trimmed by 0 bases and J by 4 bases, leaving 16 bases between them. Germline CDR1 is SGHDT and CDR2 is YYEEEE. The CDR3 loop spans 16 amino acids. The CDR3 loop reads CASSLVSGWEFTEAFF. CDR3 DNA sequence: TGTGCCAGCAGCTTGGTGTCAGGGTGGGAATTCACTGAAGCTTTCTTT.

This clone has only a few counts. The J gene is TRBJ2-1, the V gene TRBV7-2, with 7 bases lining up with TRBD2. J lost 12 bases, V lost 5 bases, and 13 bases had no gene match. The CDR3 loop spans 14 amino acids. The germline CDR1 and CDR2 sequences are SGHTA and FQGNSA. The CDR3 region is CASSTSTSLPWQFF. In DNA, the CDR3 is TGTGCCAGCAGCACCTCGACTAGCCTACCTTGGCAGTTCTTC.

A few counts support this clone. J is TRBJ1-4 and V is TRBV5-4; unclear D gene. Germline values: CDR1 SGHNT, CDR2 YYREEE (reference sequence). V was clipped by 0 bases and J by 8 bases, with 11 bases between them. CDR3 size: 14 residues. This CDR3 reads CASSLASGPEKLFF. DNA for the CDR3: TGTGCCAGCAGCTTGGCCTCGGGTCCAGAAAAACTGTTTTTT. Variable domain in full (rest from reference TRBV5-4 and TRBJ1-4): ETGVTQSPTHLIKTRGQQVTLRCSSQSGHNTVSWYQQALGQGPQFIFQYYREEENGRGNFPPRFSGLQFPNYSSELNVNALELDDSALYLCASSLASGPEKLFFGSGTQLSVL.

This clone occurred a few times. The chain couples TRBV4-2 to TRBJ2-1; 9 bases are shared with TRBD2. Germline CDR1 and CDR2: LGHNA and YNFKEQ. V was pared by 2 bases and J by 0 bases, with 11 bases of the junction left unmatched. The CDR3 is made up of 19 amino acids. The CDR3, as DNA: TGTGCCAGCAGCCAACGAATAGCGGGAGCCATCAGCTCCTACAATGAGCAGTTCTTC. It specifies CASSQRIAGAISSYNEQFF.

This clone was seen a few times. The genes are TRBV7-2 and TRBJ2-7; 13 nucleotides line up with TRBD2. This CDR3 contains 16 residues. The germline V gene has CDR1 SGHTA and CDR2 FQGNSA. The J segment lost 7 bases and the V segment lost 5 bases, leaving 11 bases of the junction unmatched. The CDR3 coding sequence is TGTGCCAGCAGCCCTCCGGGACTAGCGGGGCGGATTGAGCAGTACTTC. This translates into CASSPPGLAGRIEQYF.